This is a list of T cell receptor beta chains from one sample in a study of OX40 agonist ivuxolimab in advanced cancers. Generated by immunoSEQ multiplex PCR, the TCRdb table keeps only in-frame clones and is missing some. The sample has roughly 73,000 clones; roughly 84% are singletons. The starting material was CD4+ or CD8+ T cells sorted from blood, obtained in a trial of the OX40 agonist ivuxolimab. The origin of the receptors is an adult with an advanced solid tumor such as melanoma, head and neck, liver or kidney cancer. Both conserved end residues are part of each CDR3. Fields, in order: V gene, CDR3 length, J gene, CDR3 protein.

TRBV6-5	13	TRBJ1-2	CASSEALAYGYTF
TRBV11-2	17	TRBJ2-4	CASSPSSGGAAKNIQYF
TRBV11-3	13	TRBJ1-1	CASSSDHNTEAFF
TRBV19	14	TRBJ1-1	CASSTLQRNTEAFF
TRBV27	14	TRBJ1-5	CASSLGRGRKPQHF
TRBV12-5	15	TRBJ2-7	CASGGLAGQGYEQYF
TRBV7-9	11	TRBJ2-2	CASSFPGELFF
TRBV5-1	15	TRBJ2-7	CASSLVGETLYEQYF
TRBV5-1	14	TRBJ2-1	CASSQGQSYNEQFF
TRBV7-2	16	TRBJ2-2	CASSPGASLDTGELFF
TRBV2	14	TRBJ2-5	CASSYTGTQETQYF
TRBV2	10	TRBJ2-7	CASSGIEQYF
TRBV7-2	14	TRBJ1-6	CASSFGYTNSPLHF
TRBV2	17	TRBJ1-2	CASSEAKVLTPNYGYTF